This is a list of T cell receptor beta chains from one sample in a study of STAT5B mutations in CD4+ large granular lymphocyte leukemia. This table comes from immunoSEQ multiplex PCR, and its TCRdb copy is limited to in-frame clones, with some not included. The table includes 30,000 to 40,000 clones, 70% to 80% detected once. Sequenced material: CD4+ T cells from blood buffy coats. These receptors were obtained from a human donor in good health. The conserved cysteine and the conserved F or W are not part of the CDR3 here. Part of the rows lack a size; the others show once, few, many or a class for expanded clones.

v_gene,abundance,j_gene,len,CDR3aa
TRBV7-9,-,TRBJ2-5,13,ASSFGPRVIETQY
TRBV6-1,few,TRBJ1-3,12,ASSVPGSGNTIY
TRBV9,once,TRBJ2-7,12,ASSVFGATDEQY
TRBV27,-,TRBJ2-7,13,ASSLFAGDLYEQY
TRBV6-5,-,TRBJ2-5,13,ASSYGTGGPATQY
TRBV18,few,TRBJ1-5,15,ASSSRPGTANNQPQH
TRBV7-9,-,TRBJ1-5,12,ASSSGQGNQPQH
TRBV7-2,-,TRBJ2-1,13,ASSSGLAGYNEQF
TRBV7-9,-,TRBJ2-7,8,ASSSTEQY
TRBV2,few,TRBJ1-6,14,ASSVERPLYNSPLH
TRBV7-2,-,TRBJ1-2,11,ASSSETVSGYT
TRBV18,few,TRBJ2-3,11,ASSPPGGGTQY
TRBV29-1,-,TRBJ1-1,11,SVVGYRNTEAF
TRBV4-1,few,TRBJ2-7,14,ASSQEVRLRAYEQY
TRBV25-1,-,TRBJ2-5,14,ASSEDGLAAQETQY
TRBV7-8,once,TRBJ1-4,14,ASSEIQGSSNEKLF
TRBV11-2,-,TRBJ2-5,13,ASSPRQGARETQY
TRBV18,-,TRBJ1-2,14,ASSPQDRGAPGGYT
TRBV5-1,-,TRBJ2-5,13,ASSRRGQGGETQY
TRBV15,-,TRBJ2-7,13,ATSGTGTAFYEQY
TRBV18,few,TRBJ1-3,13,ASSQPGPSGNTIY
TRBV7-9,-,TRBJ1-5,12,ASSLLGGNQPQH
TRBV4-1,-,TRBJ1-5,14,ASSQDFDRGPQPQH
TRBV5-1,once,TRBJ2-2,13,ASSLGDRGARELF
TRBV5-5,-,TRBJ2-2,12,ASSFNRNTGELF
TRBV18,-,TRBJ2-5,12,ASSPGTSGETQY
TRBV27,-,TRBJ2-2,14,ASSLVGEGITGELF
TRBV9,-,TRBJ2-1,15,ASSVGAHSGTYNEQF
TRBV18,-,TRBJ2-1,14,ASSPPGLAGGNEQF
TRBV5-1,-,TRBJ2-3,12,ASSEKVLTDTQY
TRBV11-3,few,TRBJ2-7,10,ASVLPAYEQY
TRBV6-6,-,TRBJ1-2,11,ASSYGPLYGYT
TRBV19,-,TRBJ2-1,13,ASSLGGGVHNEQF
TRBV5-1,-,TRBJ2-7,16,ASSTVPGLAGGYYEQY
TRBV29-1,-,TRBJ1-5,10,SVGEGAQPQH
TRBV29-1,-,TRBJ1-4,16,SVEAPRQGKRTNEKLF
TRBV2,-,TRBJ2-1,15,ASSEGLGSTLYNEQF
TRBV7-9,few,TRBJ2-5,11,ATSGFNGETQY
TRBV27,-,TRBJ2-7,11,ASSHRVSYEQY
TRBV28,few,TRBJ1-5,12,ASQTGGGNQPQH
TRBV18,-,TRBJ2-7,12,ASSPKSGPYEQY
TRBV4-3,-,TRBJ2-7,13,ASSQDRGGAYEQY
TRBV15,once,TRBJ2-1,12,ATSRDPAGNEQF
TRBV7-8,-,TRBJ2-5,14,ASSPQSTGNGETQY
TRBV20-1,once,TRBJ1-1,9,SARPNTEAF
TRBV5-6,once,TRBJ2-7,13,ASSLASADSYEQY
TRBV4-3,few,TRBJ2-2,11,ASRQKNTGELF
TRBV27,-,TRBJ2-3,14,ASSLWARGGSDTQY
TRBV27,-,TRBJ2-7,15,ASSLLGGDRNSYEQY
TRBV5-1,-,TRBJ2-5,16,ASSALGPATSGGETQY
TRBV11-3,-,TRBJ2-5,15,ASSLGAGSTVQETQY
TRBV4-2,few,TRBJ1-2,15,ASSQGGMDRAGYGYT
TRBV29-1,-,TRBJ1-1,11,SVEGGFGPEAF
TRBV7-9,-,TRBJ2-5,12,ASSLWPGQETQY
TRBV7-2,-,TRBJ2-3,11,ASSLAGSDTQY
TRBV7-9,-,TRBJ1-6,13,ASSVKTGINSPLH
TRBV27,-,TRBJ2-2,15,ASSYRNRDRDTGELF
TRBV10-3,few,TRBJ1-2,12,ATKVSGDGYGYT
TRBV4-1,-,TRBJ2-5,12,ASSQAQGSETQY
TRBV29-1,-,TRBJ2-3,11,SVGGRGEDTQY